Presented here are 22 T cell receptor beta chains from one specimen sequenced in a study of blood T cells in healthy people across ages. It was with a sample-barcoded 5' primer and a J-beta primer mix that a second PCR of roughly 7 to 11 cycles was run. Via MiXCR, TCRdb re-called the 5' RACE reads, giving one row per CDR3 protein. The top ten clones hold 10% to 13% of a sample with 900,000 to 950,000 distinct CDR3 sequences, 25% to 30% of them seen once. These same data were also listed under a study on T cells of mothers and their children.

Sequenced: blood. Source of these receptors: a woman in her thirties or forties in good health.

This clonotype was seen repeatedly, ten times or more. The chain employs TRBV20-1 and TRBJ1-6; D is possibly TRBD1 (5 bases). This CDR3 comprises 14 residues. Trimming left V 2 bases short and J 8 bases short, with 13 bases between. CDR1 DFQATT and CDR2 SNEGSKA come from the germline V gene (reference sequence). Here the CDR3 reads CSARLPGLDSPLHF. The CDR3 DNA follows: TGCAGTGCTAGACTGCCAGGGCTGGATTCACCCCTCCACTTT.

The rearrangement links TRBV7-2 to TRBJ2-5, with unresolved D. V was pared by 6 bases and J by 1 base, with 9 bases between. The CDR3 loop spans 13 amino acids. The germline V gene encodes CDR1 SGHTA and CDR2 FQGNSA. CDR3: CASSGQIQETQYF. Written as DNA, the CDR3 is TGTGCCAGCAGTGGGCAGATCCAAGAGACCCAGTACTTC.

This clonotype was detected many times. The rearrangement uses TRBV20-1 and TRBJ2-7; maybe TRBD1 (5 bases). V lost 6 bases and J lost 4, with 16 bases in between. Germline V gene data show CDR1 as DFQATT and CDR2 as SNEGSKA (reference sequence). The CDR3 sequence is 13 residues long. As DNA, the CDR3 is TGCAGTGCCAAGACAGTTTCAGTTTACGAGCAGTACTTC. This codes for CSAKTVSVYEQYF.

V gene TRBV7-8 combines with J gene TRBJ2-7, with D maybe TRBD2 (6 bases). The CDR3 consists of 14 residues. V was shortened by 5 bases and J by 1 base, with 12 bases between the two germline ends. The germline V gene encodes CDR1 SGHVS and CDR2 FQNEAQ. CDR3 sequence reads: CASSPFGGSYEQYF. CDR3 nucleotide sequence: TGTGCCAGCAGCCCCTTCGGAGGGTCCTACGAGCAGTACTTC.

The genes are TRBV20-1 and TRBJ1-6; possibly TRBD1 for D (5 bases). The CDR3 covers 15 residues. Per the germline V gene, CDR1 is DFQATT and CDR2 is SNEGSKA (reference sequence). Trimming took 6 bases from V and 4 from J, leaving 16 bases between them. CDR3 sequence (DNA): TGCAGTGCCGACGGCAGGGTTCAATATAATTCACCCCTCCACTTT. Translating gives CSADGRVQYNSPLHF.

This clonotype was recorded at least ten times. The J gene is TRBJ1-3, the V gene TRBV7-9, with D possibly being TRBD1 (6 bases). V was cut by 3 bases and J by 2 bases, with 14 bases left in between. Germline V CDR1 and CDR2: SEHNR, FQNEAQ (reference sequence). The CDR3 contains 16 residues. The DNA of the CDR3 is TGTGCCAGCAGCTTTTTACAGGGAGCGGCTGGAAACACCATATATTTT. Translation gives CASSFLQGAAGNTIYF.

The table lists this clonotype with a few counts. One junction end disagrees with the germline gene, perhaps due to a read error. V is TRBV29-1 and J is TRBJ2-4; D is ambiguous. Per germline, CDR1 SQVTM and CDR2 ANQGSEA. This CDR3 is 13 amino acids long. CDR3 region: CGVVVVTKNIQYF. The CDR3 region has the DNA TGCGGCGTCGTGGTGGTTACCAAAAACATTCAGTACTTC. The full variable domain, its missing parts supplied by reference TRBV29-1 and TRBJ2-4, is SAVISQKPSRDICQRGTSLTIQCQVDSQVTMMFWYRQQPGQSLTLIATANQGSEATYESGFVIDKFPISRPNLTFSTLTVSNMSPEDSSIYLCGVVVVTKNIQYFGAGTRLSVL.

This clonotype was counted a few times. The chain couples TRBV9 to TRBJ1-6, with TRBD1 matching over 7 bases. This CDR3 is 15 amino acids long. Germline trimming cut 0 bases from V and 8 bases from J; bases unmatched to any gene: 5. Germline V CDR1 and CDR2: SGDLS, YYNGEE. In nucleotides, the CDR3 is TGTGCCAGCAGCGTAGTAGCTACAGGGGATTCACCCCTCCACTTT. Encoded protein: CASSVVATGDSPLHF.

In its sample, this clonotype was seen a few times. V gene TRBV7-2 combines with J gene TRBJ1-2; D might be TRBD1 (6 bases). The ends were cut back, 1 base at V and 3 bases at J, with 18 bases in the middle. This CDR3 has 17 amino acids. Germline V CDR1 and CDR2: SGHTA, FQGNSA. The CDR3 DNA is TGTGCCAGCAGCTTAGTCCCAGACCGGACAGATGACTATGGCTACACCTTC. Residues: CASSLVPDRTDDYGYTF.

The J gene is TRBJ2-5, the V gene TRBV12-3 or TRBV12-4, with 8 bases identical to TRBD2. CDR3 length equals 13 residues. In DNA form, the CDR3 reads TGTGTCACCTCGGGGGGGCAGATGGAGACCCAGTACTTC. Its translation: CVTSGGQMETQYF.

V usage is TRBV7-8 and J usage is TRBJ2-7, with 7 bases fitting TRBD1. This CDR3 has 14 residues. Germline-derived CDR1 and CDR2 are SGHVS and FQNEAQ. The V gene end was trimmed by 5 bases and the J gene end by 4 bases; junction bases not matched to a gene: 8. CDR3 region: CASSIYRGRYEQYF. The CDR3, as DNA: TGTGCCAGCAGCATATACAGGGGCCGGTACGAGCAGTACTTC.

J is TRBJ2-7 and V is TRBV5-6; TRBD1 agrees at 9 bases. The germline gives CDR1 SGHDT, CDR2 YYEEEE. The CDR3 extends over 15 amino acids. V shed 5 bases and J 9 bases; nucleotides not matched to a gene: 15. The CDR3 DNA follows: TGTGCCAGCAGTCCACCAGGACAGGGGAGCTTTGGGCAGTACTTC. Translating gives CASSPPGQGSFGQYF.

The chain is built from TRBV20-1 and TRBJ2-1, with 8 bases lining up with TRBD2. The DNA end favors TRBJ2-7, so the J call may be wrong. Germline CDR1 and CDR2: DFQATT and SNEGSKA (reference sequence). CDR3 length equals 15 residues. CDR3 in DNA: TGCAGTGCTAGACTGACTAGCGCCACCTACAATGAGCAGTACTTC. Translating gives CSARLTSATYNEQYF.

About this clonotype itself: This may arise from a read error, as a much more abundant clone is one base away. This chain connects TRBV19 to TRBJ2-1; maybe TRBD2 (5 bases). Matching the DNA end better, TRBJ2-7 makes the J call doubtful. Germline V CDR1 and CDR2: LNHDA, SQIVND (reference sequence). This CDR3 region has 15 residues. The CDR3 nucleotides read TGTGCCAGTAGTATTTCGAGTGCTAGCTACAATGAGCAGTACTTC. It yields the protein CASSISSASYNEQYF.

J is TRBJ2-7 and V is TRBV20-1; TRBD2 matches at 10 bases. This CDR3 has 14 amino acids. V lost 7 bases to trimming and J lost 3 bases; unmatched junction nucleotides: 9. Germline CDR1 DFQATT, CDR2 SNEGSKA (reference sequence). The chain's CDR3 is CSVESGGAGYEQYF. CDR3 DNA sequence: TGCAGTGTTGAGAGCGGGGGGGCAGGCTACGAGCAGTACTTC.

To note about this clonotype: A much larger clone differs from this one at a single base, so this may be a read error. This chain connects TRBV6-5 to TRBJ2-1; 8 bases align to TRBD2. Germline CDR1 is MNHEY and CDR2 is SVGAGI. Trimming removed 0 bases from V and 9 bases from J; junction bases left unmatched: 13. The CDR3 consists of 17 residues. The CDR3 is CASSYSSLAGDPSEQFF. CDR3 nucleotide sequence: TGTGCCAGCAGTTACTCGTCCCTAGCGGGTGATCCCAGTGAGCAGTTCTTC.

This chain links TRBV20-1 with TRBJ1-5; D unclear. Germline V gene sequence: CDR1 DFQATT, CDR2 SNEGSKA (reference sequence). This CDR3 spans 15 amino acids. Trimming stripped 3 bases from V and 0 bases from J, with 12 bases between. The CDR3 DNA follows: TGCAGTGCTAGCTGGGCAGATAATAGCAATCAGCCCCAGCATTTT. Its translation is CSASWADNSNQPQHF.

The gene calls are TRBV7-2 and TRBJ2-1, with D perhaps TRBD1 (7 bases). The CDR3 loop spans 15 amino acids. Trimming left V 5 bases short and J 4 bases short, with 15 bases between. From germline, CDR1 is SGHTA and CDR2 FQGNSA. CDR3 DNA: TGTGCCAGCAGCGTCCAGGGGGGCGGATACAATGAGCAGTTCTTC. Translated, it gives CASSVQGGGYNEQFF.

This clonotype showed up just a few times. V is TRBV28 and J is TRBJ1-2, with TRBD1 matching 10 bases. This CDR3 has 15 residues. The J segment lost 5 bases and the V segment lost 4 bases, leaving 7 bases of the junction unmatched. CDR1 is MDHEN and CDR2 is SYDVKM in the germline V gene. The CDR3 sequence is CASSSSTGGSYGYTF. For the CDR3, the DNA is TGTGCCAGCAGTTCCTCGACAGGGGGCTCATATGGCTACACCTTC.

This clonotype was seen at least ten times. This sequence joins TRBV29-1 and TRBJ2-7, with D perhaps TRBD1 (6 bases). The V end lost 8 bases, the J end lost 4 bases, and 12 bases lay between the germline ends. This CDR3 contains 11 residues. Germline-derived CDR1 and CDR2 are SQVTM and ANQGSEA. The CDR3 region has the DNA TGCAGCTCCAGGGGACCATACGAGCAGTACTTC. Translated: CSSRGPYEQYF.

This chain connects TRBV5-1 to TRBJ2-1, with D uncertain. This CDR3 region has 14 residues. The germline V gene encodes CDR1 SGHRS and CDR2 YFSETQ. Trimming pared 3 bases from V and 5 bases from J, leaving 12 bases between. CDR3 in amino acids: CASSCVVGNNEQFF. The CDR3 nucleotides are TGCGCCAGCAGCTGCGTTGTGGGAAACAATGAGCAGTTCTTC.

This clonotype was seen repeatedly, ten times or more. CDR3 sequence (DNA): TGCAGTGCTTGGAAGACTAGCGGGGGGGCAGGAGAGACCCAGTACTTC. Protein sequence: CSAWKTSGGAGETQYF. This chain joins TRBV20-1 and TRBJ2-5; 14 positions match TRBD2. CDR1 DFQATT and CDR2 SNEGSKA come from the germline V gene (reference sequence). Trimming cost V 5 bases and J 4 bases; bases outside gene matches: 9. The CDR3 is 16 amino acids.